This is a list of T cell receptor beta chains from one sample in a study of metastatic and nonmetastatic thyroid tumors. TCRdb reanalyzed the PCR reads via MiXCR. The sample records around 21,000 clones, 22% being singletons. Sequenced: tumor tissue. The source is a male donor with papillary thyroid cancer or a benign thyroid nodule (not recorded which). Some clones in this sample may be carry-over from other donors' samples. The CDR3 runs from the conserved cysteine through the conserved F or W.

v_call: TRBV12-3/TRBV12-4
j_call: TRBJ2-1
cdr3_aa: CASGLRGYEQFF

v_call: TRBV27
j_call: TRBJ2-7
cdr3_aa: CASSSWTDYEQYF

v_call: TRBV19
j_call: TRBJ1-3
cdr3_aa: CASSRDLTITGNTIYF

v_call: TRBV19
j_call: TRBJ2-1
cdr3_aa: CASSTGWGKLNEQFF

v_call: TRBV6-2/TRBV6-3
j_call: TRBJ1-1
cdr3_aa: CASSTGNTEAFF

v_call: TRBV15
j_call: TRBJ2-1
cdr3_aa: CATSHDSEQFF

v_call: TRBV4-1
j_call: TRBJ2-5
cdr3_aa: CASSQDAPTWARTSGGQATQYF

v_call: TRBV24-1
j_call: TRBJ1-4
cdr3_aa: CATSPGQGAFEKLFF

v_call: TRBV7-9
j_call: TRBJ1-1
cdr3_aa: CASSFNGGEAFF

v_call: TRBV11-2
j_call: TRBJ2-7
cdr3_aa: CASSKGWVRTASSYEQYF

v_call: TRBV11-2
j_call: TRBJ2-3
cdr3_aa: CARRILRGSGTDTQYF

v_call: TRBV3-1
j_call: TRBJ2-4
cdr3_aa: CASSQDRKNIQYF

v_call: TRBV12-3/TRBV12-4
j_call: TRBJ2-2
cdr3_aa: CASSSPRGYTGELFF

v_call: TRBV28
j_call: TRBJ2-2
cdr3_aa: CASSTSGTGELFF

v_call: TRBV27
j_call: TRBJ1-5
cdr3_aa: CASSPRQGGGQPQHF

v_call: TRBV3-1
j_call: TRBJ1-6
cdr3_aa: CASSLAGAPLHF

v_call: TRBV3-1
j_call: TRBJ1-2
cdr3_aa: CASSHTGQGLDYGYTF

v_call: TRBV6-1
j_call: TRBJ1-5
cdr3_aa: CASSEVAGVGNQPQHF

v_call: TRBV4-2
j_call: TRBJ2-3
cdr3_aa: CASSQVAGVGDTQYF

v_call: TRBV10-2
j_call: TRBJ2-1
cdr3_aa: CASSGTGTNNEQFF

v_call: TRBV7-9
j_call: TRBJ2-6
cdr3_aa: CASTLHRARANVLTF

v_call: TRBV6-1
j_call: TRBJ2-1
cdr3_aa: CASSDRVGSYNEQFF

v_call: TRBV5-1
j_call: TRBJ2-6
cdr3_aa: CASGPTGQGSSGANVLTF

v_call: TRBV28
j_call: TRBJ2-7
cdr3_aa: CASSPGTPYSYEQYF

v_call: TRBV25-1
j_call: TRBJ1-6
cdr3_aa: CDSSGQGSSPLHF

v_call: TRBV10-3
j_call: TRBJ2-7
cdr3_aa: CAISDPTGNYEQYF

v_call: TRBV15
j_call: TRBJ2-7
cdr3_aa: CATSRDLGQTYEQYF

v_call: TRBV4-3
j_call: TRBJ2-2
cdr3_aa: CASSQSTNTGELFF

v_call: TRBV7-2
j_call: TRBJ2-7
cdr3_aa: CASSLSPSREQYF

v_call: TRBV6-1
j_call: TRBJ2-7
cdr3_aa: CASIQPPGEQYF

v_call: TRBV18
j_call: TRBJ2-7
cdr3_aa: CATKSITGDSEQYF

v_call: TRBV15
j_call: TRBJ1-6
cdr3_aa: CATSRATGVNSPLHF

v_call: TRBV7-2
j_call: TRBJ2-7
cdr3_aa: CASSLNRVTYEQYF

v_call: TRBV30
j_call: TRBJ2-1
cdr3_aa: CASRRTAGGEQFF

v_call: TRBV18
j_call: TRBJ2-3
cdr3_aa: CASSPTSGSPDTQYF

v_call: TRBV28
j_call: TRBJ2-3
cdr3_aa: CASSLLDQDTQYF

v_call: TRBV27
j_call: TRBJ2-1
cdr3_aa: CASSLTRVLFNEQFF

v_call: TRBV7-8
j_call: TRBJ1-3
cdr3_aa: CASSHGYENTIYF

v_call: TRBV7-9
j_call: TRBJ2-7
cdr3_aa: CASSPWRGTGYEQYF

v_call: TRBV4-2
j_call: TRBJ1-1
cdr3_aa: CASSLDRAGVTEAFF

v_call: TRBV6-1
j_call: TRBJ1-2
cdr3_aa: CASSLRRGESYGYTF

v_call: TRBV28
j_call: TRBJ1-6
cdr3_aa: CAITTTVRNSPLHF

v_call: TRBV28
j_call: TRBJ2-5
cdr3_aa: CASSSPGQGQETQYF

v_call: TRBV20-1
j_call: TRBJ2-1
cdr3_aa: CSARESSGLGADEQFF

v_call: TRBV30
j_call: TRBJ2-5
cdr3_aa: CAWSAANSGTPTPF

v_call: TRBV3-1
j_call: TRBJ2-7
cdr3_aa: CASSKGGGPYEQYF

v_call: TRBV9
j_call: TRBJ2-7
cdr3_aa: CASSVDGSYEQYF

v_call: TRBV29-1
j_call: TRBJ1-1
cdr3_aa: CSVDGTEAFF

v_call: TRBV5-6
j_call: TRBJ1-1
cdr3_aa: CASSLRTDRHGAFF

v_call: TRBV2
j_call: TRBJ2-6
cdr3_aa: CASSEMGQTSGANVLTF

v_call: TRBV9
j_call: TRBJ2-1
cdr3_aa: CASSFRGEELDEQFF

v_call: TRBV4-2
j_call: TRBJ1-5
cdr3_aa: CASSQFLTASNQPQHF

v_call: TRBV11-3
j_call: TRBJ1-4
cdr3_aa: CASSLLGQGNEKLFF

v_call: TRBV28
j_call: TRBJ2-1
cdr3_aa: CASRFLPDVSGGKQFF

v_call: TRBV28
j_call: TRBJ2-5
cdr3_aa: CASSFPRVPHLQRETQYF